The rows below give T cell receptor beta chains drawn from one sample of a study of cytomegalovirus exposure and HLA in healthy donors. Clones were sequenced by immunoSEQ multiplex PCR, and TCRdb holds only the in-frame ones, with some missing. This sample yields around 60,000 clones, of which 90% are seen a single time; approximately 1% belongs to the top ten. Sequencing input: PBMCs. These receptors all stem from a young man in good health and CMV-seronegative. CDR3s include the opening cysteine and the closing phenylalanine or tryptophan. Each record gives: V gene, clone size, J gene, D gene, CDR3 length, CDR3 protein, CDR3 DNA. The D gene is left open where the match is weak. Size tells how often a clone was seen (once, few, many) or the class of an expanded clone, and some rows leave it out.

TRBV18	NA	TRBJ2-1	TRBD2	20	CASSPQQGLAGGPNYNEQFF	TGTGCCAGCTCACCACAACAGGGACTAGCGGGAGGGCCCAACTACAATGAGCAGTTCTTC
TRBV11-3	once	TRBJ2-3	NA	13	CASSRKASDTQYF	TGTGCCAGCAGCCGGAAAGCGTCAGATACGCAGTATTTT
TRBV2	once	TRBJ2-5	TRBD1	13	CASSGDSQETQYF	TGTGCCAGCAGTGGGGACAGTCAAGAGACCCAGTACTTC
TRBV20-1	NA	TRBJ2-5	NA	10	CSAGRETQYF	TGCAGTGCTGGGAGGGAGACCCAGTACTTC
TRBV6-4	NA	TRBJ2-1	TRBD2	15	CASSKAGSSYNEQFF	TGTGCCAGCAGTAAAGCGGGAAGCTCCTACAATGAGCAGTTCTTC
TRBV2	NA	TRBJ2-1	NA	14	CARSRASSYNEQFF	TGTGCCCGATCGCGGGCCTCCTCCTACAATGAGCAGTTCTTC
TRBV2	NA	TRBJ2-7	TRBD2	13	CASKTSGSYEQYF	TGTGCCAGCAAGACTAGCGGCTCCTACGAGCAGTACTTC
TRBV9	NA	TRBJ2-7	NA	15	CASSPHLGGSYEQYF	TGTGCCAGCAGCCCCCACCTAGGAGGCTCCTACGAGCAGTACTTC
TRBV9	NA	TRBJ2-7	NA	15	CASSVGGSVAYEQYF	TGTGCCAGCAGCGTAGGAGGTAGCGTAGCCTACGAGCAGTACTTC
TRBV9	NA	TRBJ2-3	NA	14	CASAGYTSTDTQYF	TGTGCCAGCGCGGGGTACACTAGCACAGATACGCAGTATTTT
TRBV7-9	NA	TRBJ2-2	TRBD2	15	CASSPTSGRSGELFF	TGTGCCAGCAGTCCCACTAGCGGGAGATCCGGGGAGCTGTTTTTT
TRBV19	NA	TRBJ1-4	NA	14	CASSRTGANEKLFF	TGTGCCAGTAGTAGGACTGGCGCTAATGAAAAACTGTTTTTT
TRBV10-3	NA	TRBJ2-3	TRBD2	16	CAISDISGRGGDTQYF	TGTGCCATCAGTGACATCAGCGGGAGGGGGGGAGATACGCAGTATTTT
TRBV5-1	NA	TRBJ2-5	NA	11	CASSEGETQYF	TGCGCCAGCAGCGAGGGAGAGACCCAGTACTTC
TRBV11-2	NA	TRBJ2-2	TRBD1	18	CASRPSRGLPLNTGELFF	TGTGCCAGCAGACCTAGCAGGGGGCTTCCCTTGAACACCGGGGAGCTGTTTTTT
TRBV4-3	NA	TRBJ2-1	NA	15	CASSQDRDSYNEQFF	TGCGCCAGCAGCCAAGACCGGGATTCCTACAATGAGCAGTTCTTC
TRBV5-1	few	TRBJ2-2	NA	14	CASSPTGITGELFF	TGCGCCAGCAGCCCCACAGGGATCACCGGGGAGCTGTTTTTT
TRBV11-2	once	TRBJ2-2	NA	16	CASSTGTRLITGELFF	TGTGCCAGCAGCACGGGGACACGCCTCATTACCGGGGAGCTGTTTTTT
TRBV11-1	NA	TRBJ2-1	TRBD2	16	CASSLAGLAGGNEQFF	TGTGCCAGCAGCTTAGCGGGACTAGCGGGAGGTAATGAGCAGTTCTTC
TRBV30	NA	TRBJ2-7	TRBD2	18	CAWSHGSGTSVGGYEQYF	TGTGCCTGGAGTCATGGATCTGGGACTAGCGTCGGGGGCTACGAGCAGTACTTC
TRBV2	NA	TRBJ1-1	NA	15	CASNHQTRWPTEAFF	TGTGCCAGCAATCATCAGACTCGTTGGCCCACTGAAGCTTTCTTT
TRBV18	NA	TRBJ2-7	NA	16	CASSPLSSAESYEQYF	TGTGCCAGCTCACCACTGTCCAGCGCGGAGAGCTACGAGCAGTACTTC
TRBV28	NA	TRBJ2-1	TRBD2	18	CANNDSGSPRSSYNEQFF	TGTGCCAACAACGATAGCGGGAGCCCCCGAAGCTCCTACAATGAGCAGTTCTTC
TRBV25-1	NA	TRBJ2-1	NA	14	CASSSVSSYNEQFF	TGTGCCAGCTCTAGCGTCAGCTCCTACAATGAGCAGTTCTTC
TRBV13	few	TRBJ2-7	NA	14	CASSPRNRESEQYF	TGTGCCAGCAGCCCGCGGAACAGGGAGTCCGAGCAGTACTTC
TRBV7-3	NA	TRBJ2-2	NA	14	CASSPRRETGELFF	TGTGCCAGCAGTCCGCGCAGGGAAACCGGGGAGCTGTTTTTT
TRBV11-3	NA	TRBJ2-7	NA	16	CASGSGTGRGAYEQYF	TGTGCCAGCGGGTCAGGAACAGGAAGAGGCGCGTACGAGCAGTACTTC
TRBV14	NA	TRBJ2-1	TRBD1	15	CASSQGQGAYNEQFF	TGTGCCAGCAGCCAAGGACAGGGCGCCTACAATGAGCAGTTCTTC
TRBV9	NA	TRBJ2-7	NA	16	CASSSHPGGAGYEQYF	TGTGCCAGCAGCTCCCACCCAGGAGGGGCGGGATACGAGCAGTACTTC
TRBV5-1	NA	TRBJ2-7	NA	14	CASSLATDTYEQYF	TGCGCCAGCAGCTTGGCAACAGACACCTACGAGCAGTACTTC
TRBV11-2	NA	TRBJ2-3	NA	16	CASSLMRGLSTDTQYF	TGTGCCAGCAGCTTAATGCGCGGGCTTAGCACAGATACGCAGTATTTT
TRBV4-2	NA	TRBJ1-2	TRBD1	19	CASSQDIGQGRVGFLGYTF	TGTGCCAGCAGCCAAGATATCGGACAGGGGAGGGTTGGATTTTTGGGCTACACCTTC
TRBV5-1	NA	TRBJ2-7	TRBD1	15	CASSPAGTGWSEQYF	TGCGCCAGCAGCCCGGCCGGGACAGGTTGGTCCGAGCAGTACTTC
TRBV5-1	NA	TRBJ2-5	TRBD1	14	CASSSGQAEETQYF	TGCGCCAGCAGCTCAGGACAGGCAGAAGAGACCCAGTACTTC
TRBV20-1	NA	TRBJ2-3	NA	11	CSAPGSDTQYF	TGCAGTGCGCCAGGGTCAGATACGCAGTATTTT
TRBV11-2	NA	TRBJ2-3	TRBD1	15	CASSLADRGSDTQYF	TGTGCCAGCAGCTTAGCCGACAGGGGCTCAGATACGCAGTATTTT
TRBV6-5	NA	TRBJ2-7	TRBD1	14	CASRGGQGLSEQYF	TGTGCCAGCAGGGGGGGACAGGGGTTAAGCGAGCAGTACTTC
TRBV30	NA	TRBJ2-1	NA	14	CASTRLEDYNEQFF	TGTGCCTCGACCCGGCTTGAGGACTACAATGAGCAGTTCTTC
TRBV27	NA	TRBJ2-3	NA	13	CASSLGGHDTQYF	TGTGCCAGCAGTTTAGGTGGGCACGATACGCAGTATTTT
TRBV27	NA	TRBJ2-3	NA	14	CASSLSTGGDTQYF	TGTGCCAGCAGTTTATCGACGGGGGGCGATACGCAGTATTTT
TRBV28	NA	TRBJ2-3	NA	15	CASPPGRGMADTQYF	TGTGCCAGCCCTCCAGGGAGGGGGATGGCAGATACGCAGTATTTT
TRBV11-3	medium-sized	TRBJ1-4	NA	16	CASSQIFYGANEKLFF	TGTGCCAGCAGCCAAATATTCTACGGGGCTAATGAAAAACTGTTTTTT
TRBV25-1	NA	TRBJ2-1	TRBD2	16	CASSGTSGSKVNEQFF	TGTGCCAGCAGTGGGACTAGCGGGAGTAAAGTCAATGAGCAGTTCTTC
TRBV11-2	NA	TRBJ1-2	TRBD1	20	CASSLDNSRDRVGWLGGYTF	TGTGCCAGCAGCTTAGATAACTCCCGGGACAGGGTCGGGTGGTTAGGTGGCTACACCTTC
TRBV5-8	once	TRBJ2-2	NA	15	CASSPGTSNTGELFF	TGTGCCAGCAGCCCAGGGACATCGAACACCGGGGAGCTGTTTTTT
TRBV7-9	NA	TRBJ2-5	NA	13	CASSHNLEGTQYF	TGTGCCAGCAGCCACAACCTCGAGGGGACCCAGTACTTC
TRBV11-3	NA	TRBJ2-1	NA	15	CASSRQTATYNEQFF	TGTGCCAGCAGCCGTCAAACAGCTACCTACAATGAGCAGTTCTTC
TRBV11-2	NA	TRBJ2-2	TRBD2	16	CASSPGLAGGGGELFF	TGTGCCAGCAGTCCTGGACTAGCGGGAGGAGGCGGGGAGCTGTTTTTT
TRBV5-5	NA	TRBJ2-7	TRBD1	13	CASSQQGIGEQYF	TGTGCCAGCAGCCAACAGGGGATAGGCGAGCAGTACTTC
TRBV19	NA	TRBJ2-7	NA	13	CASRPLGGNEQYF	TGTGCCAGTAGACCCTTGGGGGGAAACGAGCAGTACTTC
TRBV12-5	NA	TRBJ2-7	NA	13	CASGLGGRYEQYF	TGTGCTAGTGGTTTAGGTGGGCGTTACGAGCAGTACTTC
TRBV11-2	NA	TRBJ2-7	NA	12	CASSSTGYEQYF	TGTGCCAGCAGCTCGACAGGTTACGAGCAGTACTTC
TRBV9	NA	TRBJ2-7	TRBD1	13	CASSRDRDHEQYF	TGTGCCAGCAGCCGAGACAGGGACCACGAGCAGTACTTC
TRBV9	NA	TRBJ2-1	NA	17	CASSVAGDPTGADEQFF	TGTGCCAGCAGCGTAGCGGGGGACCCAACAGGGGCCGATGAGCAGTTCTTC
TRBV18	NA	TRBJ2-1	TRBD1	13	CASSPTGAHEQFF	TGTGCCAGCTCACCGACAGGGGCCCATGAGCAGTTCTTC